This T cell receptor beta chain was recorded in a study of blood T cell repertoires in COVID-19. V dropped 0 bases and J dropped 5; count of bases not matched to a gene: 4. The CDR3 length is 17 residues. Per the germline V gene, CDR1 is SGDLS and CDR2 is YYNGEE. This clone came up once. Profiled with immunoSEQ multiplex PCR; TCRdb holds only in-frame clones, not every one. The table records roughly 180,000 clones, approximately 89% of them present only once. This TCR derives from a man aged 40-50 years who had recovered from COVID-19. The J gene is TRBJ2-3, the V gene TRBV9, with 15 bases matching TRBD2. The sample consisted of PBMCs or T cells enriched from blood (not recorded which). The CDR3 sequence is CASSVGTSGGAVDTQYF. In nucleotides, the CDR3 is TGTGCCAGCAGCGTAGGGACTAGCGGGGGGGCGGTAGATACGCAGTATTTT.